Listed here is a single T cell receptor beta chain. The sample originates from a study of blood T cell repertoires in COVID-19. With 8 bases clipped from V and 2 bases from J, the junction kept 2 bases outside the gene matches. CDR1 is SNHLY, CDR2 FYNNEI, per germline. The CDR3 is made up of 12 amino acids. Generated by immunoSEQ multiplex PCR, the TCRdb table keeps only in-frame clones and is missing some. This sample has 200,000 or so clones; 80% occur once, and the top ten carry less than 6%. Specimen: peripheral blood. The sequence came from a woman between 65 and 79 years old with acute or convalescent COVID-19. This chain connects TRBV2 to TRBJ2-5; TRBD1 aligns across 7 bases. The CDR3 spells CASPQGQETQYF. CDR3 nucleotide sequence: TGTGCCAGCCCACAGGGGCAAGAGACCCAGTACTTC.